The next 11 T cell receptor beta chains were all read from a single sample in a study of blood T cell repertoires in COVID-19. The table came from immunoSEQ multiplex PCR; TCRdb's copy has only in-frame clones and leaves some out. This table holds approximately 45,000 clones, over 80% found once. Material for sequencing was peripheral blood. These receptors all come from a woman aged 40 to 50 with acute or convalescent COVID-19.

The chain joins TRBV29-1 to TRBJ2-5; possible D gene TRBD2, 5 bases. CDR1 and CDR2 (germline): SQVTM, ANQGSEA. The CDR3 covers 12 residues. Trimming stripped 5 bases from V and 4 bases from J, with 11 bases between. The CDR3 sequence: CSVRGSGETQYF. The CDR3 region has the DNA TGCAGCGTTCGGGGATCGGGAGAGACCCAGTACTTC.

Here the CDR3 DNA reads TGTGCCAGCAGTACAGGGGGCGGATACGAGCAGTACTTC. Its protein is CASSTGGGYEQYF. The J gene is TRBJ2-7, the V gene TRBV28; 9 bases agree with TRBD1. Germline V CDR1 and CDR2: MDHEN, SYDVKM. Trimming cost V 5 bases and J 4 bases; bases outside gene matches: 3. The CDR3 loop spans 13 amino acids.

The chain couples TRBV6-6 to TRBJ1-1, with a weak D call TRBD1 (6 bases). The CDR3 contains 14 residues. Trimming took 6 bases from V and 1 from J, leaving 12 bases between them. Germline CDR1 MNHNY, CDR2 SVGAGI (reference sequence). The CDR3 loop is CASRRQERNTEAFF. As DNA, the CDR3 is TGTGCCAGCAGGAGACAGGAGAGGAACACTGAAGCTTTCTTT.

This chain connects TRBV9 to TRBJ2-2, with 11 bases aligning to TRBD2. The V gene end was trimmed by 0 bases and the J gene end by 6 bases; junction bases not matched to a gene: 4. This CDR3 comprises 16 residues. Germline V CDR1 and CDR2: SGDLS, YYNGEE. Written as DNA, the CDR3 is TGTGCCAGCAGCGTAGGGCTAGCGGGGGGAGCCGGGGAGCTGTTTTTT. Protein product: CASSVGLAGGAGELFF. Full variable domain (outside the CDR3, taken from reference TRBV9 and TRBJ2-2): DSGVTQTPKHLITATGQRVTLRCSPRSGDLSVYWYQQSLDQGLQFLIQYYNGEERAKGNILERFSAQQFPDLHSELNLSSLELGDSALYFCASSVGLAGGAGELFFGEGSRLTVL.

The chain couples TRBV19 to TRBJ1-1; D gene unclear. The germline CDR1 and CDR2 sequences are LNHDA and SQIVND (reference sequence). The CDR3 is 13 residues long. Between the trimmed V and J ends, which lost 3 bases and 1 base, there was a span of 6 bases. CDR3 nucleotides: TGTGCCAGTAGTATCCGAGGGAACACTGAAGCTTTCTTT. Its protein is CASSIRGNTEAFF.

The chain links TRBV9 to TRBJ2-7; TRBD2 agrees at 8 bases. V lost 1 base to trimming and J lost 7 bases; unmatched junction nucleotides: 7. The CDR3 spans 14 residues. Germline V gene sequence: CDR1 SGDLS, CDR2 YYNGEE. The CDR3 spells CASSVTGGQGEQYF. The DNA for the CDR3 is TGTGCCAGCAGCGTAACGGGGGGGCAGGGAGAGCAGTACTTC.

The rearrangement joins TRBV5-1 to TRBJ2-3; 10 positions agree with TRBD2. CDR1 is SGHRS and CDR2 is YFSETQ in the germline V gene. The junction had 7 bases not matched to a gene; V was cut back by 3 bases and J by 0 bases. This CDR3 comprises 17 residues. CDR3 in amino acids: CASSSTTSGTSTDTQYF. CDR3 nucleotide sequence: TGCGCCAGCAGCTCGACCACTAGCGGGACTAGCACAGATACGCAGTATTTT.

V and J are TRBV7-2 and TRBJ2-7; 9 bases map to TRBD2. With 5 bases clipped from V and 7 bases from J, the junction kept 21 bases outside the gene matches. Germline values: CDR1 SGHTA, CDR2 FQGNSA. The CDR3 has 18 residues. CDR3 amino acids: CASSLAGGAGGHIREQYF. As DNA, the CDR3 is TGTGCCAGCAGCCTCGCGGGGGGAGCGGGGGGCCACATTCGGGAGCAGTACTTC.

This clone was detected a few times. The chain joins TRBV7-8 to TRBJ2-7, with TRBD1 identical over 7 bases. The CDR3 has 16 amino acids. The germline V gene encodes CDR1 SGHVS and CDR2 FQNEAQ. Trimming at V came to 5 bases and at J to 6 bases, leaving 16 bases not matched to a gene. The CDR3 DNA reads TGTGCCAGCAGCCCCATGTATTCGACAGGGTCGGGCGAGCAGTACTTC. Amino acids: CASSPMYSTGSGEQYF. Full variable domain (outside the CDR3, taken from reference TRBV7-8 and TRBJ2-7): GAGVSQSPRYKVAKRGQDVALRCDPISGHVSLFWYQQALGQGPEFLTYFQNEAQLDKSGLPSDRFFAERPEGSVSTLKIQRTQQEDSAVYLCASSPMYSTGSGEQYFGPGTRLTVT.

This clone has a single count. The chain recombines TRBV7-9 with TRBJ2-7, with D unclear. CDR1 and CDR2 from the germline V gene are SEHNR and FQNEAQ (reference sequence). V was shortened by 1 base and J by 9 bases, with 19 bases between the two germline ends. The CDR3 loop spans 15 amino acids. CDR3 in amino acids: CASSLVERSASGQYF. The DNA of the CDR3 is TGTGCCAGCAGCTTAGTTGAGCGTTCCGCCTCCGGGCAGTACTTC. Based on the CDR3 plus reference TRBV7-9 and TRBJ2-7, the full variable domain is DTGVSQNPRHKITKRGQNVTFRCDPISEHNRLYWYRQTLGQGPEFLTYFQNEAQLEKSRLLSDRFSAERPKGSFSTLEIQRTEQGDSAMYLCASSLVERSASGQYFGPGTRLTVT.

The chain combines TRBV4-2 with TRBJ2-1; TRBD1 is a possible D gene (7 bases). The V gene's germline CDR1 is LGHNA and CDR2 YNFKEQ. The CDR3 contains 15 residues. Trimming removed 3 bases from V and 10 bases from J, with 19 bases in between. CDR3 nucleotide sequence: TGTGCCAGCAGCCATCAAGGGGGCTCGGGGGTCGAGCAGTTCTTC. Its protein product is CASSHQGGSGVEQFF.